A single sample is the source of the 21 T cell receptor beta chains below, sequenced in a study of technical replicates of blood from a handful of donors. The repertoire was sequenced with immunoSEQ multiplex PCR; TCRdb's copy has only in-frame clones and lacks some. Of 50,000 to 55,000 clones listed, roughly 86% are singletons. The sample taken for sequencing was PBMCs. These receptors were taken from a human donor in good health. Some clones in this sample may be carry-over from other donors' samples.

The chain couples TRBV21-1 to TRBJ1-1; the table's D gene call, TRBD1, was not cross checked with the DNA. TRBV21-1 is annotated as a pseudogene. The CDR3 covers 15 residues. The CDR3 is CASRKKKEGDTEAFF. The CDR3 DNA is TGTGCCAGCAGAAAAAAGAAGGAAGGGGACACTGAAGCTTTCTTT.

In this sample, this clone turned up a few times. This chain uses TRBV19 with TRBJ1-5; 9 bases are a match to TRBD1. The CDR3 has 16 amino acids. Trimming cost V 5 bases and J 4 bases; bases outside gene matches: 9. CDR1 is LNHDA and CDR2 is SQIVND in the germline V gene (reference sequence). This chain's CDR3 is CASSPRDRVENQPQHF. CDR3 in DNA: TGTGCCAGTAGTCCTCGGGACAGGGTGGAAAATCAGCCCCAGCATTTT.

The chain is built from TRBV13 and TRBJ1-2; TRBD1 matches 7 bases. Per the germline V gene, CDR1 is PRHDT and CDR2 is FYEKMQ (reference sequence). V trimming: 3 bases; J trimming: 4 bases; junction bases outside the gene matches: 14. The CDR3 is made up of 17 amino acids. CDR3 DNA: TGTGCCAGCAGCTTCGACAGGGAAGGGCCCCTCTTCTATGGCTACACCTTC. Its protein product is CASSFDREGPLFYGYTF.

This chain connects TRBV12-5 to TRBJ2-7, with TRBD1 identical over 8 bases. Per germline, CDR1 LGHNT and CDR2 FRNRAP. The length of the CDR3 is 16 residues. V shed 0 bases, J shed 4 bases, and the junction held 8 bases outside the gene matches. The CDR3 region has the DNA TGTGCTAGTGGTTTGGTACTGGGCAGGGGGCAATACGAGCAGTACTTC. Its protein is CASGLVLGRGQYEQYF.

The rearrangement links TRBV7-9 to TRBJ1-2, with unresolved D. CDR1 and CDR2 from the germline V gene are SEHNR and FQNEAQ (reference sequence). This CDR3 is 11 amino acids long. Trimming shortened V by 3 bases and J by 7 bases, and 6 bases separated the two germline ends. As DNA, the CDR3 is TGTGCCAGCAGCTTTCACTTTGGCTACACCTTC. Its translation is CASSFHFGYTF.

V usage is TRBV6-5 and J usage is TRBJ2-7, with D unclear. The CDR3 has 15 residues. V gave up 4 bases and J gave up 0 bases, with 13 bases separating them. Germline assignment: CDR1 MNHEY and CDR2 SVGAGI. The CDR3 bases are TGTGCCAGCAGTTTTGGTACTCCGAGCTCCTACGAGCAGTACTTC. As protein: CASSFGTPSSYEQYF.

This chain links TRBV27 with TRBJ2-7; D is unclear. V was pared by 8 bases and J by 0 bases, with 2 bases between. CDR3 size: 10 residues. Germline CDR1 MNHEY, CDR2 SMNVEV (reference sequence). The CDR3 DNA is TGTGCCAGCCTCTCCTACGAGCAGTACTTC. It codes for CASLSYEQYF.

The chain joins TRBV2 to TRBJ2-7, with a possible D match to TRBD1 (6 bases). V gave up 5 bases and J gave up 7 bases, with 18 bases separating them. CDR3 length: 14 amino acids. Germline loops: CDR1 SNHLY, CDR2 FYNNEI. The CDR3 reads CASSPRGVHAEQYF. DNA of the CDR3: TGTGCCAGCAGTCCCAGGGGCGTCCACGCGGAGCAGTACTTC.

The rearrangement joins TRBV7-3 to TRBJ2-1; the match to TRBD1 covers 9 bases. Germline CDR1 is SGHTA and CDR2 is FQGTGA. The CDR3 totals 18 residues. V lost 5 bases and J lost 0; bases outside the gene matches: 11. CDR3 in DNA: TGTGCCAGCAGCATAAAGGACAGGGGCCTAAGCTCCTACAATGAGCAGTTCTTC. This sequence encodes CASSIKDRGLSSYNEQFF. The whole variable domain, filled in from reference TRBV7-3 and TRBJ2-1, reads GAGVSQTPSNKVTEKGKYVELRCDPISGHTALYWYRQSLGQGPEFLIYFQGTGAADDSGLPNDRFFAVRPEGSVSTLKIQRTERGDSAVYLCASSIKDRGLSSYNEQFFGPGTRLTVL.

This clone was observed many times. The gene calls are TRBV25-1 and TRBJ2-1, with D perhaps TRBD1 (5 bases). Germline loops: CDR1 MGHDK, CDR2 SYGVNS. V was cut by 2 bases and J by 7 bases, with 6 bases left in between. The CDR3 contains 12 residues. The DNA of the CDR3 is TGTGCCAGCAGTGAAAGGGGTAATGAGCAGTTCTTC. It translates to CASSERGNEQFF.

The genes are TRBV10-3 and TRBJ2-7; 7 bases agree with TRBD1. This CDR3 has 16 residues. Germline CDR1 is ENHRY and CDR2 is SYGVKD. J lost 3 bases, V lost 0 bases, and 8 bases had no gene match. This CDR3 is CAISESWDSQLYEQYF. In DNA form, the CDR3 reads TGTGCCATCAGTGAGTCTTGGGACAGTCAACTCTACGAGCAGTACTTC.

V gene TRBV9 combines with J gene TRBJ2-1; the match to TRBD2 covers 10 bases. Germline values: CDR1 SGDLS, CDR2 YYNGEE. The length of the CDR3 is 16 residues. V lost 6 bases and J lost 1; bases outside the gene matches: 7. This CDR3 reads CASTETSGASYNEQFF. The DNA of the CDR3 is TGTGCCAGCACCGAAACTAGCGGGGCTTCCTACAATGAGCAGTTCTTC.

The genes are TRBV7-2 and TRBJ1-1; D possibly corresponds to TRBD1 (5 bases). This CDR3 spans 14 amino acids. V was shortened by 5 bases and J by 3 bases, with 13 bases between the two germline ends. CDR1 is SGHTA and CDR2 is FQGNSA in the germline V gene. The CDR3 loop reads CASSPDRWYTEAFF. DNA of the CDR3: TGTGCCAGCAGCCCAGACAGATGGTACACTGAAGCTTTCTTT.

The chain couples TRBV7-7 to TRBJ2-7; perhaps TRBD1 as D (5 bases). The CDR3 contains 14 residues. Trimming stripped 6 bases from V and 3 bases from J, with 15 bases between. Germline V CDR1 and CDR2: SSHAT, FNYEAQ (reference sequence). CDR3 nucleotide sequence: TGTGCCAGCAGGAAGGACAAGGAAGGCTACGAGCAGTACTTC. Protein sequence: CASRKDKEGYEQYF.

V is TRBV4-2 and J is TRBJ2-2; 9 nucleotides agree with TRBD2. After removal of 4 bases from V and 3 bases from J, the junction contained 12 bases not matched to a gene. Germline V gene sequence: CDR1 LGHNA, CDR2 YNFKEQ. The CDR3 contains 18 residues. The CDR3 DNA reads TGTGCCAGCAGCCCGCGCGGGGGGGGCGGGGGGCACACCGGGGAGCTGTTTTTT. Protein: CASSPRGGGGGHTGELFF.

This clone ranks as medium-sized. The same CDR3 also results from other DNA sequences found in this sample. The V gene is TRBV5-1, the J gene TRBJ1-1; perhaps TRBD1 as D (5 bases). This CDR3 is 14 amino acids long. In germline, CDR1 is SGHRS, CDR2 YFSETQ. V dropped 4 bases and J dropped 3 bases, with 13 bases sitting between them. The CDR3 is CASSPAGGYTEAFF. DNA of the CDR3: TGCGCCAGCAGCCCGGCCGGGGGGTACACTGAAGCTTTCTTT.

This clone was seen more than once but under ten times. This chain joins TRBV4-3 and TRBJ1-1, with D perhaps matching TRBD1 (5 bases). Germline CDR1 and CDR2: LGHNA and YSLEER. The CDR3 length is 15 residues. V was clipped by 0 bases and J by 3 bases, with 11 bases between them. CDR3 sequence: CASSQDLSRDTEAFF. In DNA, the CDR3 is TGCGCCAGCAGCCAAGATCTGTCCAGGGACACTGAAGCTTTCTTT.

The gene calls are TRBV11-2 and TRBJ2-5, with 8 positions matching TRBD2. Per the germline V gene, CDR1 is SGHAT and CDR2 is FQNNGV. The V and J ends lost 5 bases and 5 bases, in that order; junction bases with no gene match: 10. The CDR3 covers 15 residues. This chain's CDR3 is CASSPTSEISETQYF. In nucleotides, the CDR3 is TGTGCCAGCAGCCCGACTAGCGAGATAAGTGAGACCCAGTACTTC. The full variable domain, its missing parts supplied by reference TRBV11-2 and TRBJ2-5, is EAGVAQSPRYKIIEKRQSVAFWCNPISGHATLYWYQQILGQGPKLLIQFQNNGVVDDSQLPKDRFSAERLKGVDSTLKIQPAKLEDSAVYLCASSPTSEISETQYFGPGTRLLVL.

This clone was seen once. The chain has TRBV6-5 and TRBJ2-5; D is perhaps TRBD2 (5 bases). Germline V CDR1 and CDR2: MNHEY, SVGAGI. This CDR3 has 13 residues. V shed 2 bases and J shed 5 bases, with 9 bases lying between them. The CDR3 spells CASSYGGLETQYF. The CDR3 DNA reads TGTGCCAGCAGTTACGGCGGGTTGGAGACCCAGTACTTC.

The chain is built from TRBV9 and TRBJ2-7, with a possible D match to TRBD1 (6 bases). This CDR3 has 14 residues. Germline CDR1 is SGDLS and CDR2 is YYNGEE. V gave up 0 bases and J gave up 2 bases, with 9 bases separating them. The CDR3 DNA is TGTGCCAGCAGCGTAGCAGGGGTACCCTACGAGCAGTACTTC. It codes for CASSVAGVPYEQYF.

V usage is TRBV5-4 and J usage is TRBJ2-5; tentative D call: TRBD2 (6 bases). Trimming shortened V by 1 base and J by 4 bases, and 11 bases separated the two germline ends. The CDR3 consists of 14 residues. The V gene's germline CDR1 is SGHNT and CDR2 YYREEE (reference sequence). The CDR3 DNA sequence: TGTGCCAGCAGCTTGTGGAGGGATCGAGAGACCCAGTACTTC. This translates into CASSLWRDRETQYF.